The 27 T cell receptor beta chains below all came from one sample that was sequenced in a study of CD8+ T cells in alopecia areata. Following extraction, RNA underwent reverse transcription to cDNA, which served as the sequencing template. Sequencing used immunoSEQ multiplex PCR; TCRdb keeps in-frame clones, though not all of them. The table lists approximately 150,000 clones, 40% to 55% of them singletons. Sequences were derived from CD4+ T cells sorted from blood, sampled at week 0. The receptor source for this set is a human donor with alopecia areata.

This clone was counted between two and nine times. The gene calls are TRBV30 and TRBJ2-7, with 11 bases identical to TRBD2. Germline V CDR1 and CDR2: GTSNPN, SVGIG (reference sequence). CDR3 size: 14 residues. Trimming at V came to 0 bases and at J to 4 bases, leaving 2 bases not matched to a gene. The CDR3 DNA reads as TGTGCCTGGAGTGTCGGGACTAGCGGATACGAGCAGTACTTC. Translating gives CAWSVGTSGYEQYF.

The chain's CDR3 is CAWSVGREGTGELFF. The CDR3 bases are TGTGCCTGGAGTGTAGGCAGGGAGGGCACCGGGGAGCTGTTTTTT. J is TRBJ2-2 and V is TRBV30; 7 bases are shared with TRBD2. Germline CDR1 is GTSNPN and CDR2 is SVGIG (reference sequence). V lost 0 bases to trimming and J lost 4 bases; unmatched junction nucleotides: 5. This CDR3 is built from 15 residues.

The rearrangement uses TRBV5-1 and TRBJ2-7; the D gene is possibly TRBD2 (5 bases). Per germline, CDR1 SGHRS and CDR2 YFSETQ. There are 13 residues in the CDR3. V lost 4 bases to trimming and J lost 7 bases, with 15 bases between them. In DNA, the CDR3 is TGCGCCAGCAGCCCCCGCGGGCTCACGGAGCAGTACTTC. Encoded protein: CASSPRGLTEQYF.

The rearrangement joins TRBV30 to TRBJ1-2, with 9 bases identical to TRBD1. With V trimmed by 5 bases and J by 8 bases, 6 bases remained unmatched. The germline V gene encodes CDR1 GTSNPN and CDR2 SVGIG (reference sequence). The CDR3 length is 12 residues. The CDR3 coding sequence is TGTGCCTGGCGATACAGGGGGCGAGGCTACACCTTC. It translates to CAWRYRGRGYTF.

This CDR3 is CASSSNGIRETQYF. The CDR3 DNA reads as TGCGCCAGCAGCTCCAATGGTATACGGGAGACCCAGTACTTC. V gene TRBV5-1 combines with J gene TRBJ2-5; D is unresolved. This CDR3 spans 14 amino acids. Trimming left V 3 bases short and J 5 bases short, with 14 bases between. Germline values: CDR1 SGHRS, CDR2 YFSETQ. Full variable domain (missing parts from reference TRBV5-1 and TRBJ2-5): KAGVTQTPRYLIKTRGQQVTLSCSPISGHRSVSWYQQTPGQGLQFLFEYFSETQRNKGNFPGRFSGRQFSNSRSEMNVSTLELGDSALYLCASSSNGIRETQYFGPGTRLLVL.

In its sample, this clone was seen a few times. This chain connects TRBV30 to TRBJ2-1; D ambiguous. Germline V lookup: CDR1 GTSNPN, CDR2 SVGIG (reference sequence). The germline V and J ends were trimmed by 5 bases and 8 bases, with 10 bases remaining between them. There are 11 residues in the CDR3. In DNA, the CDR3 is TGTGCCTGGGGGGTAGCCGATGAGCAGTTCTTC. Amino acid sequence: CAWGVADEQFF.

The V call is TRBV5-1, the J call TRBJ2-5, with a possible D match to TRBD1 (5 bases). The germline gives CDR1 SGHRS, CDR2 YFSETQ. The length of the CDR3 is 14 residues. V shed 0 bases and J shed 0 bases, with 6 bases lying between them. The CDR3 loop is CASSLGTYQETQYF. The CDR3 DNA follows: TGCGCCAGCAGCTTGGGGACATACCAAGAGACCCAGTACTTC.

The chain couples TRBV29-1 to TRBJ2-5, with 8 bases identical to TRBD2. CDR1 and CDR2 (germline): SQVTM, ANQGSEA. Germline trimming cut 7 bases from V and 3 bases from J; bases unmatched to any gene: 4. This CDR3 contains 12 residues. The CDR3 DNA is TGCAGCGCGGGAGGGGGGAAAGAGACCCAGTACTTC. This translates into CSAGGGKETQYF.

The CDR3 loop is CAWGRTGGPGELFF. For the CDR3, the DNA is TGTGCCTGGGGCCGAACGGGAGGCCCCGGGGAGCTGTTTTTT. The chain links TRBV30 to TRBJ2-2, with 7 bases matching TRBD2. J gave up 6 bases and V 5 bases, and 9 bases lay outside the gene matches. Germline-derived CDR1 and CDR2 are GTSNPN and SVGIG (reference sequence). The CDR3 is 14 residues long.

This clone has just a few counts. The chain links TRBV29-1 to TRBJ1-2; 9 positions agree with TRBD1. CDR3 length: 13 residues. Germline V gives CDR1 SQVTM, CDR2 ANQGSEA. Losses at the gene ends were 7 bases for V and 5 bases for J; bases not matched to a gene: 8. CDR3: CSAPGQGRYGYTF. The CDR3, as DNA: TGCAGCGCACCGGGACAGGGAAGATATGGCTACACCTTC.

The genes are TRBV29-1 and TRBJ2-7, with 7 bases matching TRBD2. V shed 7 bases and J 3 bases; nucleotides not matched to a gene: 12. CDR3 length: 14 residues. Germline CDR1 SQVTM, CDR2 ANQGSEA. This CDR3 reads CSAGTTRKGYEQYF. The CDR3 coding sequence is TGCAGCGCTGGGACTACCAGAAAAGGCTACGAGCAGTACTTC.

This chain connects TRBV5-1 to TRBJ2-1, with 10 bases fitting TRBD2. Trimming removed 0 bases from V and 6 bases from J; junction bases left unmatched: 12. Germline CDR1 SGHRS, CDR2 YFSETQ. CDR3 length: 18 amino acids. The CDR3 DNA sequence: TGCGCCAGCAGCTTGGGCGGGCTAGCGGGAGCGAGATCCAATGAGCAGTTCTTC. Translation gives CASSLGGLAGARSNEQFF.

The V and J genes are TRBV16 and TRBJ2-5; no definite D call. The J call may be in error: the DNA end matches TRBJ2-7 better. The CDR3 length is 11 residues. Germline CDR1 is KGHSY and CDR2 is FQNENV. The CDR3 loop reads CASSPYNEQYF. The CDR3 region has the DNA TGTGCCAGCAGCCCCTATAACGAGCAGTACTTC.

In its sample, this clone was seen once. J is TRBJ2-3 and V is TRBV29-1; TRBD2 matches at 8 bases. This CDR3 has 14 amino acids. V was pared by 6 bases and J by 2 bases, with 7 bases of the junction left unmatched. Germline values: CDR1 SQVTM, CDR2 ANQGSEA. The CDR3, as DNA: TGCAGCGTCTCCACTAGCGGCAACACAGATACGCAGTATTTT. Amino acids: CSVSTSGNTDTQYF.

V is TRBV30 and J is TRBJ2-1; no firm D call. CDR1 and CDR2 from the germline V gene are GTSNPN and SVGIG (reference sequence). The V gene lost 3 bases and the J gene lost 10 bases, with 13 bases spanning the gap. CDR3 length equals 12 residues. The CDR3: CAWRVDQGEQFF. DNA for the CDR3: TGTGCCTGGAGGGTAGATCAAGGGGAGCAGTTCTTC.

This clone came up a few times. CDR3 in DNA: TGCAGCGCCCTAGGGACAGGGAGTAGCTACGAGCAGTACTTC. Amino acid sequence: CSALGTGSSYEQYF. The chain is built from TRBV29-1 and TRBJ2-7; 9 bases fit TRBD1. With V trimmed by 7 bases and J by 3 bases, 10 bases remained unmatched. Germline assignment: CDR1 SQVTM and CDR2 ANQGSEA. The CDR3 is made up of 14 amino acids.

The rearrangement uses TRBV4-3 and TRBJ2-3; 11 nucleotides agree with TRBD2. The CDR3 contains 17 residues. Germline-derived CDR1 and CDR2 are LGHNA and YSLEER. Trimming removed 2 bases from V and 4 bases from J; junction bases left unmatched: 8. The CDR3 DNA follows: TGCGCCAGCAGCCAATCGATTAGCGGGAGGGCCGCAGATACGCAGTATTTT. This codes for CASSQSISGRAADTQYF.

The J gene is TRBJ2-7, the V gene TRBV28; TRBD1 matches 12 bases. The CDR3 length is 16 residues. The germline CDR1 and CDR2 sequences are MDHEN and SYDVKM. The ends lost 7 bases at V and 1 base at J; junction bases unmatched: 8. The DNA for the CDR3 is TGTGCCAGCACCCCGTGGGGACAGGGGGCATCCTACGAGCAGTACTTC. Amino acids: CASTPWGQGASYEQYF. The variable domain in full, completed from reference TRBV28 and TRBJ2-7, reads DVKVTQSSRYLVKRTGEKVFLECVQDMDHENMFWYRQDPGLGLRLIYFSYDVKMKEKGDIPEGYSVSREKKERFSLILESASTNQTSMYLCASTPWGQGASYEQYFGPGTRLTVT.

Comment on this clone: This sample also contains other DNA sequences that code for the same CDR3. The CDR3 reads CSVGGPGANVLTF. The CDR3 DNA sequence: TGCAGCGTTGGTGGCCCTGGGGCCAACGTCCTGACTTTC. This sequence joins TRBV29-1 and TRBJ2-6; D unresolved. The germline V gene has CDR1 SQVTM and CDR2 ANQGSEA. V lost 4 bases, J lost 2 bases, and 6 bases lay in between. The CDR3 spans 13 residues.

This clone appeared a few times. The V and J genes are TRBV19 and TRBJ2-7; D is perhaps TRBD1 (7 bases). Looked up from germline, CDR1 is LNHDA and CDR2 is SQIVND (reference sequence). Trimming removed 3 bases at V and 6 bases at J, with 18 bases between. CDR3 length: 15 amino acids. CDR3 sequence: CASSIVGQEGREQYF. CDR3 DNA: TGTGCCAGTAGTATCGTTGGACAGGAGGGGCGCGAGCAGTACTTC.

This clone occurred once. The chain employs TRBV30 and TRBJ1-1, with D unclear. The CDR3 length is 13 residues. Germline V gives CDR1 GTSNPN, CDR2 SVGIG (reference sequence). V was shortened by 4 bases and J by 1 base, with 10 bases between the two germline ends. In DNA form, the CDR3 reads TGTGCCTGGAAAGGGCAGTCGAACACTGAAGCTTTCTTT. This codes for CAWKGQSNTEAFF.

The chain recombines TRBV29-1 with TRBJ2-1; 10 bases fit TRBD2. Germline V lookup: CDR1 SQVTM, CDR2 ANQGSEA. After removal of 6 bases from V and 4 bases from J, the junction contained 6 bases not matched to a gene. This CDR3 has 14 residues. DNA for the CDR3: TGCAGCGTCAGACTAGCGGGCTTATACAATGAGCAGTTCTTC. This gives the protein CSVRLAGLYNEQFF.

This chain joins TRBV9 and TRBJ1-2, with unresolved D. The CDR3 has 13 residues. Trimming shortened V by 0 bases and J by 4 bases, and 7 bases separated the two germline ends. Germline CDR1 reads SGDLS; CDR2 reads YYNGEE. The CDR3 loop is CASSVASSYGYTF. The CDR3 nucleotides are TGTGCCAGCAGCGTAGCTAGCAGCTATGGCTACACCTTC.

This clone was recorded a few times. The CDR3 reads CASSTLAGATDTQYF. In nucleotides, the CDR3 is TGTGCCAGCTCAACTCTAGCGGGAGCCACAGATACGCAGTATTTT. V usage is TRBV18 and J usage is TRBJ2-3; TRBD2 agrees at 10 bases. This CDR3 is built from 15 residues. Trimming cost V 5 bases and J 2 bases; bases outside gene matches: 4. CDR1 KGHSH and CDR2 LQKENI come from the germline V gene. Full variable domain (remainder filled in from reference TRBV18 and TRBJ2-3): NAGVMQNPRHLVRRRGQEARLRCSPMKGHSHVYWYRQLPEEGLKFMVYLQKENIIDESGMPKERFSAEFPKEGPSILRIQQVVRGDSAAYFCASSTLAGATDTQYFGPGTRLTVL.

This clone was counted once. The genes are TRBV30 and TRBJ1-1; D is ambiguous. The CDR3 totals 13 residues. V was shortened by 2 bases and J by 1 base, with 8 bases between the two germline ends. In germline, CDR1 is GTSNPN, CDR2 SVGIG (reference sequence). The CDR3 bases are TGTGCCTGGAGTCGGAGGGAGAACACTGAAGCTTTCTTT. It specifies CAWSRRENTEAFF. Supplemented by reference TRBV30 and TRBJ1-1, the full variable domain reads SQTIHQWPATLVQPVGSPLSLECTVEGTSNPNLYWYRQAAGRGLQLLFYSVGIGQISSEVPQNLSASRPQDRQFILSSKKLLLSDSGFYLCAWSRRENTEAFFGQGTRLTVV.

The V call is TRBV18, the J call TRBJ2-7; D may be TRBD1 (6 bases). The germline V gene encodes CDR1 KGHSH and CDR2 LQKENI. This CDR3 contains 15 residues. V dropped 8 bases and J dropped 7 bases, with 24 bases sitting between them. The CDR3 bases are TGTGCCAGCGCAAGACCTGGGCAGGGGCAAGGGGAGCAGTACTTC. Its protein is CASARPGQGQGEQYF.

The chain couples TRBV28 to TRBJ1-2; D not certain. Germline loops: CDR1 MDHEN, CDR2 SYDVKM. CDR3 length: 12 amino acids. V dropped 5 bases and J dropped 2 bases, with 6 bases sitting between them. Written as DNA, the CDR3 is TGTGCCAGCAGTGGGATAAACTATGGCTACACCTTC. Protein product: CASSGINYGYTF.